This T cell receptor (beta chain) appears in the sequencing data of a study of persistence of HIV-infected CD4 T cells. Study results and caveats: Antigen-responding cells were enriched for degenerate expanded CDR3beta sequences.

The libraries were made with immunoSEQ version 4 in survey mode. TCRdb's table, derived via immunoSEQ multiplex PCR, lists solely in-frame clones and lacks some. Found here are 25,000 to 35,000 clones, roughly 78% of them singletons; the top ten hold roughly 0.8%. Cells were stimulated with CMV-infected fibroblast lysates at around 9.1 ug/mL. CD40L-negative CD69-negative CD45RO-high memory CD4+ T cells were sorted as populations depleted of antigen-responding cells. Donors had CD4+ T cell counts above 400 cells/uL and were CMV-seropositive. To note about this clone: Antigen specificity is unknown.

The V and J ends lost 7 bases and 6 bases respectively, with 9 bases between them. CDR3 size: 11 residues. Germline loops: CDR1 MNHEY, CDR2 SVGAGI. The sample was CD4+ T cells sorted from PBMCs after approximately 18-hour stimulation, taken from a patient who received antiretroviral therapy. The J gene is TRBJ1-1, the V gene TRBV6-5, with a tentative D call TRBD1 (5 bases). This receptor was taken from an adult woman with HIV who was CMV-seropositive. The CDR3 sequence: CASIGAAEAFF. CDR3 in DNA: TGTGCCAGCATAGGGGCAGCTGAAGCTTTCTTT.